This entry is about one T cell receptor (beta chain). The sample is drawn from a study of T cells after somatic rescue of genetic block. The V end was cut by 0 bases, the J end by 0 bases, with 7 bases between. The CDR3 has 15 residues. CDR1 SGHKS and CDR2 YYEKEE come from the germline V gene (reference sequence). Sequenced by immunoSEQ multiplex PCR; TCRdb stores in-frame clones only, minus some. Of tens of thousands of clones in the sample, more than 90% are singletons; the top ten hold more than 0.075%. The sequence derives from a child less than two years old. The chain has TRBV5-5 and TRBJ1-3; D might be TRBD1 (5 bases). Sequencing was done on a sample of peripheral blood mononuclear cells (PBMCs). The CDR3 DNA reads as TGTGCCAGCAGCTTGGGACAGAGCTCTGGAAACACCATATATTTT. Its protein product is CASSLGQSSGNTIYF.